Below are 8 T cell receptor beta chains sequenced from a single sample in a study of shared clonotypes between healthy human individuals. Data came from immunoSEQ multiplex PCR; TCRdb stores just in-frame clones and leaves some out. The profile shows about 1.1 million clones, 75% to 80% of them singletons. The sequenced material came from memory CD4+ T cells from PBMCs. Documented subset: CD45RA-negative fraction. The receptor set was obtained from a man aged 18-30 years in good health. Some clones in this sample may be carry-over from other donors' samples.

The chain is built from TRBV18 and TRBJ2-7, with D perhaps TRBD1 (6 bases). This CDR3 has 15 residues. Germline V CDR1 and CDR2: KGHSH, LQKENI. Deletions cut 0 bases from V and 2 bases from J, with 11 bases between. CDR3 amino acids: CASSPPGRGPYEQYF. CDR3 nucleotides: TGTGCCAGCTCACCACCTGGCAGGGGCCCCTACGAGCAGTACTTC.

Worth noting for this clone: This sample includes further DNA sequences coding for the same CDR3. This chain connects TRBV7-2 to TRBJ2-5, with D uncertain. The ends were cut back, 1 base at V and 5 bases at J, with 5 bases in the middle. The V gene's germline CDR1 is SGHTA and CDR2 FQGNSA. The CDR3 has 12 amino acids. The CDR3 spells CASSLGRETQYF. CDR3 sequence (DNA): TGTGCCAGCAGCTTAGGAAGGGAGACCCAGTACTTC.

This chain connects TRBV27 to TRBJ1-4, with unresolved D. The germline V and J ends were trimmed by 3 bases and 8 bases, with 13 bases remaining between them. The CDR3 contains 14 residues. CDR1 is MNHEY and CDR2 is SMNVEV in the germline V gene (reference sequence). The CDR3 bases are TGTGCCAGCAGTTTGCGGCCGGGGAGAGAAAAACTGTTTTTT. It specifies CASSLRPGREKLFF.

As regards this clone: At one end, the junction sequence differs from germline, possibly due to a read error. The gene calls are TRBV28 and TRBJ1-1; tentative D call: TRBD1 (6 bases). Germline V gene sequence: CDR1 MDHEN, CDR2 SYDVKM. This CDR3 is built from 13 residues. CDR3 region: CASSPGQGTRVGF. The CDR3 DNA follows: TGTGCCAGCAGTCCCGGGCAGGGGACCCGAGTCGGCTTT.

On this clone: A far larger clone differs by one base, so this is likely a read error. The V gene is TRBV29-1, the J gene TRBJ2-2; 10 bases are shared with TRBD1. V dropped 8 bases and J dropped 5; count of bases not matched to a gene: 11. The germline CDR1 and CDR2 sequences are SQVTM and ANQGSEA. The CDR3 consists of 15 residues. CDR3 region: CSISPDRGRTGELFF. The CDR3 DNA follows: TGCAGCATTTCGCCCGACAGGGGGCGGACCGGGGAGCTGTTTTTT.

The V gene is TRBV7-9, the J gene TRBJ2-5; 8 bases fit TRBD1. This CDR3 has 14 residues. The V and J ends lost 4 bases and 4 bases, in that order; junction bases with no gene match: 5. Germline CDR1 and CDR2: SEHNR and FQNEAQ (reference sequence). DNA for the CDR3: TGTGCCAGCAGCTCTGCCGGGACAGGAGAGACCCAGTACTTC. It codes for CASSSAGTGETQYF.

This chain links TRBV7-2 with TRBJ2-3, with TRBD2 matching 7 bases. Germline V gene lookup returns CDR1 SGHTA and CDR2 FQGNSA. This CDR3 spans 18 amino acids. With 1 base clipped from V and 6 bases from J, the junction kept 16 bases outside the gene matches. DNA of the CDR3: TGTGCCAGCAGCTTAGTCCCTGTGGTGGCGGGAGTTTCCGATACGCAGTATTTT. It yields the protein CASSLVPVVAGVSDTQYF.

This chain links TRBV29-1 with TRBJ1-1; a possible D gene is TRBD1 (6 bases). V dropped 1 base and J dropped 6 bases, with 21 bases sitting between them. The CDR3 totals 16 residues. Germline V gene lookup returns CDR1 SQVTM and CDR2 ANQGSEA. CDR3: CSVEGAGAGVAPEAFF. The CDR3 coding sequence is TGCAGCGTTGAAGGGGCGGGTGCAGGGGTAGCTCCTGAAGCTTTCTTT.